The entry below describes one TCR beta chain. In the study's own analysis: Estimates of nucleated cell counts were drawn from the amplification of reference gene primers. Profiling relied on immunoSEQ multiplex PCR, and the TCRdb table lists in-frame clones only, not all of them. Clone size and V and J calls were adopted from that table, with D and trimming inferred from the DNA. Of approximately 110,000 clones detected, approximately 79% appear once; the ten largest clones hold more than 20%. This sample stems from a study of blood T cell repertoires in COVID-19. Study background: Collection of acute and convalescent COVID-19 samples took place in the United States, Italy and Spain. PBMCs, B-cell-depleted T cells, or T cells provided the cDNA or gDNA that made up the material.

Trimming took 4 bases from V and 7 from J; bases not matched to a gene: 5. This CDR3 region has 14 residues. Germline V gene sequence: CDR1 SGHNT, CDR2 YYREEE (reference sequence). What was sequenced was peripheral blood. The chain combines TRBV5-4 with TRBJ1-6; 7 nucleotides match TRBD1. The receptor was derived from a man aged 70 or older with active or convalescent COVID-19. The CDR3, as DNA: TGTGCCAGCAGCGTCGACAGGGTCAATTCACCCCTCCACTTT. Encoded protein: CASSVDRVNSPLHF.